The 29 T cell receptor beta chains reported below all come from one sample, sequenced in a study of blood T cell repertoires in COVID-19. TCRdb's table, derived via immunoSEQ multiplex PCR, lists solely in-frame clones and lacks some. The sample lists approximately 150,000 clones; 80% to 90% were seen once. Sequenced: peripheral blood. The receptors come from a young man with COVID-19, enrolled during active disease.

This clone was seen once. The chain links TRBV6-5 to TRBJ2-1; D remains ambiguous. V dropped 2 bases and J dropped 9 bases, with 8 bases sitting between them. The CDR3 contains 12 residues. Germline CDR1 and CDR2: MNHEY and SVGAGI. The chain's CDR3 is CASSYASGEQFF. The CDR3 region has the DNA TGTGCCAGCAGTTACGCGTCCGGTGAGCAGTTCTTC.

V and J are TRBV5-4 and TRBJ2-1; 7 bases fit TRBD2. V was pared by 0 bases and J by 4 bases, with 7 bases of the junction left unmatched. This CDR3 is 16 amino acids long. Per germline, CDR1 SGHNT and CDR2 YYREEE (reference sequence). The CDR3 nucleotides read TGTGCCAGCAGCTTGGGACCCAGCGGGACTTACAATGAGCAGTTCTTC. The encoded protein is CASSLGPSGTYNEQFF.

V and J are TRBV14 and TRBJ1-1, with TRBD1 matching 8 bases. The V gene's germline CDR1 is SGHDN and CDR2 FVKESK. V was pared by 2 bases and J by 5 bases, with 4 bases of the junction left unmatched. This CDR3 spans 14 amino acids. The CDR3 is CASSQTGGLTEAFF. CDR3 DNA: TGTGCCAGCAGCCAAACAGGGGGATTGACTGAAGCTTTCTTT.

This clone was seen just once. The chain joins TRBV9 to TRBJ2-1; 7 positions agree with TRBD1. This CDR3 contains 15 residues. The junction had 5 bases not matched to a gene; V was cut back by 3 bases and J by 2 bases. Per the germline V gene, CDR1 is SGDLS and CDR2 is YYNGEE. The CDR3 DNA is TGTGCCAGCAGCGGGAAAGGGACAGCCTACAATGAGCAGTTCTTC. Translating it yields CASSGKGTAYNEQFF.

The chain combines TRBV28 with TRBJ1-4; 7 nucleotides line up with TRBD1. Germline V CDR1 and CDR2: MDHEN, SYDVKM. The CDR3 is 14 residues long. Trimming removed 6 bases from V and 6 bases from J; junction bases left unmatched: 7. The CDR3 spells CASRSGGQDEKLFF. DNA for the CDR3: TGTGCCAGCAGGTCGGGTGGACAGGATGAAAAACTGTTTTTT.

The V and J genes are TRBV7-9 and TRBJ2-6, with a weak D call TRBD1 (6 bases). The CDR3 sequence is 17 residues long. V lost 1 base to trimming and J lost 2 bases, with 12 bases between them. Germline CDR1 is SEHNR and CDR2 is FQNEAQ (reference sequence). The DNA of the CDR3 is TGTGCCAGCAGCTTAGTGCGGCCAGGGGCTGGGGCCAACGTCCTGACTTTC. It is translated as CASSLVRPGAGANVLTF. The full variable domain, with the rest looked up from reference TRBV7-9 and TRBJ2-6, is DTGVSQNPRHKITKRGQNVTFRCDPISEHNRLYWYRQTLGQGPEFLTYFQNEAQLEKSRLLSDRFSAERPKGSFSTLEIQRTEQGDSAMYLCASSLVRPGAGANVLTFGAGSRLTVL.

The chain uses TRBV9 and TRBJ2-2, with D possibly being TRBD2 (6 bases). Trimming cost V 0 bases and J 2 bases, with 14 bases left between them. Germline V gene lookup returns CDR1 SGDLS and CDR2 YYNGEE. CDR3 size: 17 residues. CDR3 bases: TGTGCCAGCAGCGTAGCTACTGGCGGGGTTAACACCGGGGAGCTGTTTTTT. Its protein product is CASSVATGGVNTGELFF.

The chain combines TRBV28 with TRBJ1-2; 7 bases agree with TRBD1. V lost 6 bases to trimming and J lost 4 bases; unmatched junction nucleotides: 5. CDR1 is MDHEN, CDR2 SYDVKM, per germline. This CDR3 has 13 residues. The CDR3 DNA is TGTGCCAGCAGACCCGGGACAGCCTATGGCTACACCTTC. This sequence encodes CASRPGTAYGYTF.

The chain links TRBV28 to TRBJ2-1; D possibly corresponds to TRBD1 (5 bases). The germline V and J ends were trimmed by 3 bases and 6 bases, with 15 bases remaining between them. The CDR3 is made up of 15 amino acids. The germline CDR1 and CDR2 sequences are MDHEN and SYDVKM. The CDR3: CASSFGVAGPNEQFF. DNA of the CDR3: TGTGCCAGCAGTTTTGGGGTGGCAGGGCCCAATGAGCAGTTCTTC.

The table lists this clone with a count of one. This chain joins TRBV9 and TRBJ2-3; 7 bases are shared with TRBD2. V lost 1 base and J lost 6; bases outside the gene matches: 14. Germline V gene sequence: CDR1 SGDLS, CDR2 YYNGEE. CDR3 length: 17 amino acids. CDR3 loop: CASSVSGGGSNRDTQYF. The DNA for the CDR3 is TGTGCCAGCAGCGTAAGCGGTGGCGGGAGTAATAGGGATACGCAGTATTTT.

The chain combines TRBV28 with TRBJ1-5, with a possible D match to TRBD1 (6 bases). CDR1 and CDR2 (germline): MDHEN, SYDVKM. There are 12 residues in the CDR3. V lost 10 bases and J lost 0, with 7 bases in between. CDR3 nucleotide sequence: TGTGCCATACAGGGTAGCAATCAGCCCCAGCATTTT. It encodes CAIQGSNQPQHF. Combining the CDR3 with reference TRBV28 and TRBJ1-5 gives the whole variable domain DVKVTQSSRYLVKRTGEKVFLECVQDMDHENMFWYRQDPGLGLRLIYFSYDVKMKEKGDIPEGYSVSREKKERFSLILESASTNQTSMYLCAIQGSNQPQHFGDGTRLSIL.

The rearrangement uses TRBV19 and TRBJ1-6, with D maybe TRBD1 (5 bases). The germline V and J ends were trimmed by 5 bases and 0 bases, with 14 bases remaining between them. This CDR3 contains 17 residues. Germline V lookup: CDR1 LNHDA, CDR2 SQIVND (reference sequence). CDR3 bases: TGTGCCAGTAGTGTCGAATACAGGAGCTCCTATAATTCACCCCTCCACTTT. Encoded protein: CASSVEYRSSYNSPLHF.

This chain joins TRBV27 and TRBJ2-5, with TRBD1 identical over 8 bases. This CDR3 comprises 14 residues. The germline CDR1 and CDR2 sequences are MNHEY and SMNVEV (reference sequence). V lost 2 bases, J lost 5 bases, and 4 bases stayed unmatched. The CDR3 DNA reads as TGTGCCAGCAGTTTACAGGGGGCGCATGAGACCCAGTACTTC. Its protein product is CASSLQGAHETQYF.

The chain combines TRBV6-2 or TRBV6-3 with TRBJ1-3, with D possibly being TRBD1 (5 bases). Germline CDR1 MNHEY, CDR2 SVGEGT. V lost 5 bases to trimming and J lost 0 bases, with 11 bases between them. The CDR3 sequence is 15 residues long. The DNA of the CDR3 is TGTGCCAGCAGTGCCGACAGAGCCTCTGGAAACACCATATATTTT. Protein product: CASSADRASGNTIYF.

CDR3 sequence: CSVVVTEAFF. Written as DNA, the CDR3 is TGCAGCGTTGTAGTCACTGAAGCTTTCTTT. This chain links TRBV29-1 with TRBJ1-1; D is ambiguous. The V end was cut by 4 bases, the J end by 4 bases, with 4 bases between. The CDR3 length is 10 residues. Germline V CDR1 and CDR2: SQVTM, ANQGSEA. Full variable domain (missing parts from reference TRBV29-1 and TRBJ1-1): SAVISQKPSRDICQRGTSLTIQCQVDSQVTMMFWYRQQPGQSLTLIATANQGSEATYESGFVIDKFPISRPNLTFSTLTVSNMSPEDSSIYLCSVVVTEAFFGQGTRLTVV.

As DNA, the CDR3 is TGTGCCAGCAGGGAGATAGGTGGCTACGAGCAGTACTTC. Amino acids: CASREIGGYEQYF. This rearrangement joins TRBV28 to TRBJ2-7; D is undetermined. The CDR3 loop spans 13 amino acids. Germline V lookup: CDR1 MDHEN, CDR2 SYDVKM. V lost 6 bases and J 3 bases, leaving 12 bases between the germline ends.

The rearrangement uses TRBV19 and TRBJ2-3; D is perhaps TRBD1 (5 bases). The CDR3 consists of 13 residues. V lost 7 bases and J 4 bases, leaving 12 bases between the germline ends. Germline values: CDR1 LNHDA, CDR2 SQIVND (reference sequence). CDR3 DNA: TGTGCCAGTACCCCCAAGACAGCAGATACGCAGTATTTT. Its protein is CASTPKTADTQYF.

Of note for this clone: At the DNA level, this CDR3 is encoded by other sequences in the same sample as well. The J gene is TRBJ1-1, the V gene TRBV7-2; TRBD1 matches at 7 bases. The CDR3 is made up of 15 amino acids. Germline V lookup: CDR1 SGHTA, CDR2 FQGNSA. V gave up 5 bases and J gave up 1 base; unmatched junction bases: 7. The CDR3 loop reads CASSPRQGQNTEAFF. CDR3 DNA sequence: TGTGCCAGCAGCCCCCGACAGGGACAGAACACTGAAGCTTTCTTT.

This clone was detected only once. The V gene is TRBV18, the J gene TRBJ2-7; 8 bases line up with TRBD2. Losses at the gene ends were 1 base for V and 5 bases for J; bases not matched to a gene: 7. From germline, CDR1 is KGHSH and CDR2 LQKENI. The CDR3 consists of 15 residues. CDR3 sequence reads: CASSPLPTGGNEQYF. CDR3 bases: TGTGCCAGCTCACCACTCCCGACGGGAGGGAACGAGCAGTACTTC.

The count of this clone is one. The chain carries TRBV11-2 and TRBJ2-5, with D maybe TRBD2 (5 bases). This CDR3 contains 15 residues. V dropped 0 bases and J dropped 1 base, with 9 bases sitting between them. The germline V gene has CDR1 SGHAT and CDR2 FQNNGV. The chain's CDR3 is CASSLDRTLQETQYF. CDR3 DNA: TGTGCCAGCAGCTTAGACCGGACTCTCCAAGAGACCCAGTACTTC. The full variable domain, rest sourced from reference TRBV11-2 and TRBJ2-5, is EAGVAQSPRYKIIEKRQSVAFWCNPISGHATLYWYQQILGQGPKLLIQFQNNGVVDDSQLPKDRFSAERLKGVDSTLKIQPAKLEDSAVYLCASSLDRTLQETQYFGPGTRLLVL.

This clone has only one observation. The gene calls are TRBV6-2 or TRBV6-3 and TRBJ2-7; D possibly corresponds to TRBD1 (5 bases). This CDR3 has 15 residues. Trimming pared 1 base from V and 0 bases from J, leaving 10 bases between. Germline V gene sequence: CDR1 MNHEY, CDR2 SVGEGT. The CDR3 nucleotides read TGTGCCAGCAGTTACTGGGCAGGGTCCTCCTACGAGCAGTACTTC. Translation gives CASSYWAGSSYEQYF.

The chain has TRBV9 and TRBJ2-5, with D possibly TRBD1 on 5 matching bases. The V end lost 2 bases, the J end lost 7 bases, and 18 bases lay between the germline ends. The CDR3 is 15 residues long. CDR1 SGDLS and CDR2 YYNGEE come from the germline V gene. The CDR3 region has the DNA TGTGCCAGCAGCGTCAGGGCGCGGAGTAGTGGGACCCAGTACTTC. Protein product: CASSVRARSSGTQYF.

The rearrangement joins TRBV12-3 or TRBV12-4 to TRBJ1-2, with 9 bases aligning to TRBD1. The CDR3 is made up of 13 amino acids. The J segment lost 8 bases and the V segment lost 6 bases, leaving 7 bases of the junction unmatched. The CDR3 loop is CASRQPGQGGYTF. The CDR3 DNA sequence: TGTGCCAGCAGACAACCGGGACAGGGAGGCTACACCTTC.

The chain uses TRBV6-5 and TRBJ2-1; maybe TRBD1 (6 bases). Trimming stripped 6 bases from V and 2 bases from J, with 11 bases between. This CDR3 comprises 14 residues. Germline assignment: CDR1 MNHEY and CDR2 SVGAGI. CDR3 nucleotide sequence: TGTGCCAGCAGCGCCAGGGGTCCCTACAATGAGCAGTTCTTC. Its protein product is CASSARGPYNEQFF.

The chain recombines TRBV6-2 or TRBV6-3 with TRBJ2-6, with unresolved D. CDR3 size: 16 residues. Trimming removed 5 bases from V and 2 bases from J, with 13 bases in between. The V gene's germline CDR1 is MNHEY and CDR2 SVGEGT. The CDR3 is CASSAWSPPGANVLTF. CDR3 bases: TGTGCCAGCAGTGCATGGAGCCCTCCTGGGGCCAACGTCCTGACTTTC.

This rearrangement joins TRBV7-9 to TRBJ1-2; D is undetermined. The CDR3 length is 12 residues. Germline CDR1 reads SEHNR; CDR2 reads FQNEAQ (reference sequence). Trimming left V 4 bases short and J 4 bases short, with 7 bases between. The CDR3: CASSSGIYGYTF. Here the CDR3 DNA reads TGTGCCAGCAGCTCGGGAATCTATGGCTACACCTTC.

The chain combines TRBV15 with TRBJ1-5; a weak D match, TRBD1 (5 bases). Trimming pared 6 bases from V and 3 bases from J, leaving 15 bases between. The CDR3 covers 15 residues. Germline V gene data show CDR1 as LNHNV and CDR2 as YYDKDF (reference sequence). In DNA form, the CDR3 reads TGTGCCACCAGGCGGGGGGACCGGCCCAATCAGCCCCAGCATTTT. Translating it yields CATRRGDRPNQPQHF.

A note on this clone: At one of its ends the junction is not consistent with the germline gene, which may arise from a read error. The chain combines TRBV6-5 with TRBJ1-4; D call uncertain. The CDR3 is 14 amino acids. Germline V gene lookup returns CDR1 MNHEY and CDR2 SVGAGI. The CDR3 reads CASSYLGVHEKLLF. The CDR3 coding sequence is TGTGCCAGCAGTTACCTCGGGGTTCATGAAAAACTGCTTTTT.

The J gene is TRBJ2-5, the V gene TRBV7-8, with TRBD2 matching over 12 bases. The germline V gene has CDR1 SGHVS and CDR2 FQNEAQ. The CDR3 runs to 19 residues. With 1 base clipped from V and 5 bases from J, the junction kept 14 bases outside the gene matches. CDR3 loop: CASSLGGGLAGPLLETQYF. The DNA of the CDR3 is TGTGCCAGCAGCTTAGGGGGAGGACTAGCGGGACCGCTCCTCGAGACCCAGTACTTC.